The 32 T cell receptor beta chains below all came from one sample that was sequenced in a study of blood T cells in healthy people across ages. Together with a sample-barcoded 5' primer, a J-beta primer mix was included in a second PCR lasting 7 to 11 cycles. TCRdb re-derived calls from the 5' RACE reads in MiXCR, one entry per CDR3 protein. The sample shows about 500,000 distinct CDR3 sequences, around 24% of them seen only once. These sequences were also reported in another study, on T cells of mothers and their children.

The sequenced material came from blood. All receptors come from a boy aged 5-17 years in good health.

This chain joins TRBV12-3 or TRBV12-4 and TRBJ2-1; D is unresolved. This CDR3 is 17 amino acids long. V lost 6 bases and J lost 4, with 22 bases in between. CDR3 sequence (DNA): TGTGCCAGCAGCCTCGCCGTCAGTACGTCTTCTTACAATGAGCAGTTCTTC. Protein product: CASSLAVSTSSYNEQFF.

This clonotype was detected only a few times. V is TRBV28 and J is TRBJ1-2, with D tentatively TRBD1 (5 bases). The CDR3 length is 14 residues. Trimming removed 6 bases from V and 6 bases from J, with 17 bases in between. Germline CDR1 reads MDHEN; CDR2 reads SYDVKM. The CDR3 DNA follows: TGTGCCAGCAGGAGAGGGGTGACGAGCGATGGCTACACCTTC. Protein: CASRRGVTSDGYTF.

This clonotype was detected a few times. The V call is TRBV7-9, the J call TRBJ2-5; no definite D call. V lost 4 bases, J lost 6 bases, and 9 bases lay in between. CDR3 length: 12 amino acids. Looked up from germline, CDR1 is SEHNR and CDR2 is FQNEAQ (reference sequence). The CDR3 loop reads CASSSPNQTQYF. In nucleotides, the CDR3 is TGTGCCAGCAGCTCCCCAAATCAGACCCAGTACTTC. Filled out from reference TRBV7-9 and TRBJ2-5, the complete variable domain reads DTGVSQNPRHKITKRGQNVTFRCDPISEHNRLYWYRQTLGQGPEFLTYFQNEAQLEKSRLLSDRFSAERPKGSFSTLEIQRTEQGDSAMYLCASSSPNQTQYFGPGTRLLVL.

This clonotype was counted between two and nine times. The chain recombines TRBV19 with TRBJ2-3; 10 nucleotides align to TRBD2. The germline gives CDR1 LNHDA, CDR2 SQIVND (reference sequence). The CDR3 covers 15 residues. The trim removed 3 bases at V and 4 bases at J, leaving 4 bases unmatched. CDR3 bases: TGTGCCAGTAGTATCTCCGGACTAGCGGCAGATACGCAGTATTTT. This sequence encodes CASSISGLAADTQYF.

The CDR3 DNA follows: TGCAGTGCTAATGGGGGACCGACTAGCGGGAGTCGGTATACGCAGTATTTT. Its translation is CSANGGPTSGSRYTQYF. The V call is TRBV20-1, the J call TRBJ2-3; the match to TRBD2 covers 12 bases. With 4 bases clipped from V and 7 bases from J, the junction kept 15 bases outside the gene matches. The germline V gene encodes CDR1 DFQATT and CDR2 SNEGSKA (reference sequence). The CDR3 is 17 residues long.

The CDR3 DNA reads TGCAGTGCCTCCCCTCTGACAGACTCTGGAAACACCATATATTTT. Protein sequence: CSASPLTDSGNTIYF. This sequence joins TRBV20-1 and TRBJ1-3; a possible D gene is TRBD1 (5 bases). V lost 6 bases, J lost 0 bases, and 15 bases lay in between. Per the germline V gene, CDR1 is DFQATT and CDR2 is SNEGSKA (reference sequence). The CDR3 totals 15 residues.

The CDR3 loop reads CASSERGDEAFF. CDR3 coding DNA: TGTGCCAGCAGCGAGCGGGGGGATGAAGCTTTCTTT. This chain connects TRBV9 to TRBJ1-1; a possible D gene is TRBD1 (5 bases). Germline V gene data show CDR1 as SGDLS and CDR2 as YYNGEE. The ends were cut back, 3 bases at V and 7 bases at J, with 10 bases in the middle. The CDR3 is made up of 12 amino acids.

This clonotype has more than one count but fewer than ten. J is TRBJ2-7 and V is TRBV20-1, with D uncertain. The V gene's germline CDR1 is DFQATT and CDR2 SNEGSKA (reference sequence). The CDR3 contains 13 residues. Trimming stripped 2 bases from V and 2 bases from J, with 10 bases between. CDR3 coding DNA: TGCAGTGCTAGACTCGAAAGCCCCTACGAGCAGTACTTC. Encoded protein: CSARLESPYEQYF.

This clonotype was seen only a few times. J is TRBJ2-6 and V is TRBV25-1; no reliable D call. Germline V lookup: CDR1 MGHDK, CDR2 SYGVNS. V gave up 4 bases and J gave up 2 bases, with 6 bases separating them. CDR3 size: 14 residues. The CDR3, as DNA: TGTGCCAGCAGTGCTGGAGCTGGGGCCAACGTCCTGACTTTC. Encoded protein: CASSAGAGANVLTF.

The chain joins TRBV10-3 to TRBJ1-1; TRBD1 agrees at 12 bases. Germline V gives CDR1 ENHRY, CDR2 SYGVKD. V trimming: 4 bases; J trimming: 3 bases; junction bases outside the gene matches: 3. This CDR3 comprises 15 residues. CDR3 in amino acids: CAISGDRGRYTEAFF. The CDR3 DNA reads TGTGCCATCAGTGGGGACAGGGGGCGGTACACTGAAGCTTTCTTT.

This sequence joins TRBV4-3 and TRBJ2-7, with D uncertain. V was cut by 0 bases and J by 0 bases, with 12 bases left in between. The CDR3 runs 16 residues. CDR1 LGHNA and CDR2 YSLEER come from the germline V gene. CDR3 nucleotide sequence: TGCGCCAGCAGCCAAGATGGTCGGTCCAGCTCCTACGAGCAGTACTTC. Protein: CASSQDGRSSSYEQYF.

This sequence joins TRBV27 and TRBJ1-1, with 7 bases that match TRBD1. The CDR3 has 16 residues. Germline V lookup: CDR1 MNHEY, CDR2 SMNVEV (reference sequence). V was pared by 5 bases and J by 3 bases, with 12 bases of the junction left unmatched. The CDR3 spells CASSLIYRGIDTEAFF. CDR3 in DNA: TGTGCCAGCAGTCTAATATACAGGGGTATAGACACTGAAGCTTTCTTT.

This clonotype was observed a few times. The chain joins TRBV27 to TRBJ2-4; D possibly corresponds to TRBD1 (5 bases). Between the trimmed V and J ends, which lost 5 bases and 0 bases, there was a span of 8 bases. The germline V gene encodes CDR1 MNHEY and CDR2 SMNVEV (reference sequence). This CDR3 has 14 residues. In nucleotides, the CDR3 is TGTGCCAGCAGTGACAGACTAGCCAAAAACATTCAGTACTTC. It codes for CASSDRLAKNIQYF.

The chain links TRBV2 to TRBJ2-3; 8 bases fit TRBD1. Germline CDR1 and CDR2: SNHLY and FYNNEI. CDR3 length equals 15 residues. The J segment lost 4 bases and the V segment lost 9 bases, leaving 12 bases of the junction unmatched. The CDR3 reads CARIADRVMADTQYF. In DNA, the CDR3 is TGTGCCAGGATAGCGGACAGGGTTATGGCAGATACGCAGTATTTT. Together with reference TRBV2 and TRBJ2-3, the CDR3 gives the full variable domain: EPEVTQTPSHQVTQMGQEVILRCVPISNHLYFYWYRQILGQKVEFLVSFYNNEISEKSEIFDDQFSVERPDGSNFTLKIRSTKLEDSAMYFCARIADRVMADTQYFGPGTRLTVL.

The V call is TRBV12-3 or TRBV12-4, the J call TRBJ2-2; 8 bases line up with TRBD2. The CDR3 sequence is 14 residues long. V gave up 8 bases and J gave up 0 bases; unmatched junction bases: 2. The CDR3 nucleotides read TGTGCCAGCGAACTAGCGGCGAACACCGGGGAGCTGTTTTTT. Translation: CASELAANTGELFF.

This clonotype came up many times. The chain carries TRBV7-9 and TRBJ2-7, with a weak D call TRBD1 (5 bases). CDR1 is SEHNR and CDR2 is FQNEAQ in the germline V gene (reference sequence). V lost 2 bases and J 0 bases, leaving 11 bases between the germline ends. The CDR3 extends over 15 amino acids. CDR3 in DNA: TGTGCCAGCAGCTTAAGGCAGGGAAGCTCCTACGAGCAGTACTTC. Translation gives CASSLRQGSSYEQYF.

The table lists this clonotype with a count of one. The V gene is TRBV29-1, the J gene TRBJ2-7; the match to TRBD2 covers 8 bases. The J call is in doubt because the DNA end fits TRBJ2-1 better. The CDR3 spans 18 residues. CDR1 is SQVTM and CDR2 is ANQGSEA in the germline V gene. The CDR3 reads CSVVGSGVAGSYYNEQFF. Written as DNA, the CDR3 is TGCAGCGTTGTTGGCAGTGGGGTAGCGGGATCATACTACAATGAGCAGTTCTTC.

The table lists this clonotype with a few counts. The CDR3: CASSPPRWGYNEQFF. The DNA for the CDR3 is TGTGCCAGCAGCCCCCCGCGGTGGGGGTACAATGAGCAGTTCTTC. This chain joins TRBV14 and TRBJ2-1; TRBD1 or TRBD2 may be the D gene (5 bases each). The V gene lost 4 bases and the J gene lost 4 bases, with 14 bases spanning the gap. The CDR3 sequence is 15 residues long. Germline CDR1 SGHDN, CDR2 FVKESK.

V is TRBV11-3 and J is TRBJ2-5; 7 nucleotides match TRBD2. Per germline, CDR1 SGHNT and CDR2 YENEEA. V was clipped by 5 bases and J by 7 bases; unmatched bases: 10. The CDR3 spans 14 residues. The CDR3, as DNA: TGTGCCAGCAGCCCCGGGGAGGGATCTGGGACCCAGTACTTC. Its protein product is CASSPGEGSGTQYF.

This clonotype showed up just a few times. The chain joins TRBV7-2 to TRBJ2-1; D could derive from TRBD1 or TRBD2 (5 bases each). This CDR3 is built from 16 residues. Trimming took off 5 bases at V and 5 bases at J, with 19 bases between the two ends. The V gene's germline CDR1 is SGHTA and CDR2 FQGNSA. The DNA for the CDR3 is TGTGCCAGCAGCCCAGGGAAGGTAGCGCTACACAATGAGCAGTTCTTC. It is translated as CASSPGKVALHNEQFF.

V is TRBV7-2 and J is TRBJ1-4; TRBD1 aligns across 8 bases. The germline V gene encodes CDR1 SGHTA and CDR2 FQGNSA. This CDR3 contains 15 residues. V shed 6 bases, J shed 8 bases, and the junction held 11 bases outside the gene matches. DNA for the CDR3: TGTGCCAGCAGTCCCACCGGGACAGGTGGAGAAAAACTGTTTTTT. Translation gives CASSPTGTGGEKLFF.

The V gene is TRBV19, the J gene TRBJ1-4; D is undetermined. The CDR3 contains 15 residues. Germline-derived CDR1 and CDR2 are LNHDA and SQIVND (reference sequence). Trimming removed 2 bases at V and 5 bases at J, with 12 bases between. CDR3 sequence (DNA): TGTGCCAGTAGTATAAGCTGGCAGGAGAATGAAAAACTGTTTTTT. It specifies CASSISWQENEKLFF.

The V gene is TRBV28, the J gene TRBJ1-2; 9 nucleotides match TRBD1. Germline values: CDR1 MDHEN, CDR2 SYDVKM. The CDR3 has 15 amino acids. Trimming cost V 5 bases and J 8 bases; bases outside gene matches: 12. In nucleotides, the CDR3 is TGTGCCAGCAGTCAAACACAGGGGGCTCTTATAGGCTACACCTTC. It specifies CASSQTQGALIGYTF.

This chain joins TRBV5-1 and TRBJ2-5; 8 positions match TRBD1. With V trimmed by 6 bases and J by 3 bases, 10 bases remained unmatched. The CDR3 runs 15 residues. The germline CDR1 and CDR2 sequences are SGHRS and YFSETQ. The CDR3 loop reads CASIGQPQGEETQYF. The CDR3 DNA sequence: TGCGCCAGCATCGGACAGCCACAGGGGGAAGAGACCCAGTACTTC.

This clonotype was recorded a few times. This chain uses TRBV30 with TRBJ1-6; TRBD1 agrees at 7 bases. V shed 3 bases and J 6 bases; nucleotides not matched to a gene: 5. The CDR3 loop spans 14 amino acids. Germline CDR1 reads GTSNPN; CDR2 reads SVGIG (reference sequence). CDR3 region: CAWRRNRGNSPLHF. Here the CDR3 DNA reads TGTGCCTGGAGGAGGAACAGGGGTAATTCACCCCTCCACTTT.

The chain has TRBV12-3 or TRBV12-4 and TRBJ1-2; 12 bases line up with TRBD1. The CDR3 consists of 15 residues. The V gene end was trimmed by 6 bases and the J gene end by 8 bases; junction bases not matched to a gene: 10. The CDR3 DNA sequence: TGTGCCAGCAGCACCAGGGGACAGGGGGCAGGGGGCTACACCTTC. It is translated as CASSTRGQGAGGYTF.

The CDR3 loop is CASSGNREKTDWLTYEQYF. The CDR3 DNA follows: TGTGCCAGCAGCGGAAACAGGGAAAAAACCGACTGGTTGACCTACGAGCAGTACTTC. The rearrangement joins TRBV14 to TRBJ2-5; D perhaps matches TRBD1 (6 bases). The last part of the DNA fits TRBJ2-7 better; the J call may be wrong. Per germline, CDR1 SGHDN and CDR2 FVKESK. This CDR3 contains 19 residues.

The table lists this clonotype with a few counts. The chain employs TRBV29-1 and TRBJ1-1; D remains ambiguous. This CDR3 spans 13 amino acids. Germline CDR1 SQVTM, CDR2 ANQGSEA. V lost 7 bases and J lost 4, with 16 bases in between. In DNA, the CDR3 is TGCAGCGCCCTGGTTCCTGTGAGCACTGAAGCTTTCTTT. It specifies CSALVPVSTEAFF.

V usage is TRBV11-1 and J usage is TRBJ2-5; a possible D gene is TRBD1 (5 bases). The CDR3 is 14 residues long. The germline gives CDR1 SGHAT, CDR2 FQDESV (reference sequence). Between the trimmed V and J ends, which lost 5 bases and 5 bases, there was a span of 15 bases. This CDR3 reads CASSVYPGSETQYF. CDR3 nucleotide sequence: TGTGCCAGCAGCGTGTACCCAGGGTCCGAGACCCAGTACTTC. Supplemented by reference TRBV11-1 and TRBJ2-5, the full variable domain reads EAEVAQSPRYKITEKSQAVAFWCDPISGHATLYWYRQILGQGPELLVQFQDESVVDDSQLPKDRFSAERLKGVDSTLKIQPAELGDSAMYLCASSVYPGSETQYFGPGTRLLVL.

This clonotype was seen only a few times. The chain carries TRBV9 and TRBJ2-2; the D is unclear. V lost 1 base and J lost 6, with 13 bases in between. The CDR3 is 15 residues long. From germline, CDR1 is SGDLS and CDR2 YYNGEE. As DNA, the CDR3 is TGTGCCAGCAGCGTATACTCGTACTTGGCCGGGGAGCTGTTTTTT. It yields the protein CASSVYSYLAGELFF.

The chain has TRBV7-2 and TRBJ2-4; D remains unclear. V lost 5 bases and J 6 bases, leaving 17 bases between the germline ends. CDR3 size: 15 residues. Germline V lookup: CDR1 SGHTA, CDR2 FQGNSA. The CDR3: CASSPDLRLSNIQYF. DNA of the CDR3: TGTGCCAGCAGCCCGGACCTTCGTCTATCAAACATTCAGTACTTC.

The rearrangement links TRBV5-1 to TRBJ1-5; 7 nucleotides agree with TRBD1. CDR1 and CDR2 (germline): SGHRS, YFSETQ. The CDR3 covers 14 residues. Losses at the gene ends were 0 bases for V and 8 bases for J; bases not matched to a gene: 5. CDR3 coding DNA: TGCGCCAGCAGCTTGGGACAGGGAGGTGAGCCCCAGCATTTT. Protein: CASSLGQGGEPQHF.